These 13 T cell receptor beta chains were all obtained from the same sample, sequenced in a study of blood T cells in healthy people across ages. A second PCR of 7 to 11 cycles used a sample-barcoded 5' primer and a J-beta primer mix. TCRdb re-analysed the 5' RACE reads in MiXCR, keeping a single row per CDR3 protein. Of almost 550,000 distinct CDR3 sequences listed, 24% are singletons. The same sample was also studied in work on T cells of mothers and their children.

The sample taken for sequencing was blood. Every receptor here comes from a boy aged 10-17 years in good health.

This clonotype was counted a few times. Given a much more abundant clone one base away, this may be a read error. The chain is built from TRBV20-1 and TRBJ1-5; D call uncertain. The CDR3 runs 15 residues. In germline, CDR1 is DFQATT, CDR2 SNEGSKA (reference sequence). CDR3 protein: CSVRDMEGGSQPQHF. The CDR3 DNA sequence: TGCAGTGTTAGAGACATGGAGGGTGGGAGTCAGCCCCAGCATTTT.

The chain carries TRBV7-9 and TRBJ2-5; D unresolved. The germline gives CDR1 SEHNR, CDR2 FQNEAQ (reference sequence). V was pared by 6 bases and J by 4 bases, with 15 bases between. This CDR3 region has 14 residues. CDR3 bases: TGTGCCAGCAGACGAAGTACGGACCGAGAGACCCAGTACTTC. Translated: CASRRSTDRETQYF.

This clonotype has only a few counts. The gene calls are TRBV29-1 and TRBJ1-1; D call uncertain. The CDR3 length is 12 residues. V dropped 2 bases and J dropped 5 bases, with 9 bases sitting between them. Germline CDR1 SQVTM, CDR2 ANQGSEA. The CDR3 is CSVEPGRTEAFF. CDR3 DNA sequence: TGCAGCGTTGAACCAGGAAGGACTGAAGCTTTCTTT.

This clonotype came up many times. The V call is TRBV28, the J call TRBJ1-6; no reliable D call. V lost 5 bases and J 0 bases, leaving 8 bases between the germline ends. Germline CDR1 MDHEN, CDR2 SYDVKM. This CDR3 contains 15 residues. In DNA, the CDR3 is TGTGCCAGCAGTGAGACCAACTCCTATAATTCACCCCTCCACTTT. Translated, it gives CASSETNSYNSPLHF.

The table lists this clonotype with a few counts. The chain has TRBV5-5 and TRBJ2-5; maybe TRBD1 (6 bases). The J call may be in error: the DNA end matches TRBJ2-1 better. This CDR3 has 15 residues. The germline CDR1 and CDR2 sequences are SGHKS and YYEKEE (reference sequence). The CDR3 coding sequence is TGTGCCAGCAGCCGCTCAGGGGATGTAGTCAATGAGCAGTTCTTC. This codes for CASSRSGDVVNEQFF.

This clonotype was observed a few times. The chain has TRBV4-1 and TRBJ2-4; TRBD2 is a possible D gene (5 bases). Trimming pared 3 bases from V and 6 bases from J, leaving 15 bases between. Germline V gives CDR1 MGHRA, CDR2 YSYEKL. The CDR3 length is 15 residues. CDR3 nucleotides: TGCGCCAGCAGCCAGGGCGCGGGCAGCTCAAACATTCAGTACTTC. This translates into CASSQGAGSSNIQYF.

The J gene is TRBJ1-3, the V gene TRBV4-3; possibly TRBD1 for D (5 bases). Germline V lookup: CDR1 LGHNA, CDR2 YSLEER. This CDR3 is built from 18 residues. Trimming removed 0 bases at V and 2 bases at J, with 17 bases between. DNA for the CDR3: TGCGCCAGCAGCCAAGAGGGGGTTGAGTGGTTAGCTGGAAACACCATATATTTT. This codes for CASSQEGVEWLAGNTIYF.

There are a few counts of this clonotype. Written as DNA, the CDR3 is TGTGCCATCCGGACAGGAGGGTTCACTGAAGCTTTCTTT. It translates to CAIRTGGFTEAFF. The gene calls are TRBV10-3 and TRBJ1-1; 7 bases fit TRBD1. V lost 8 bases to trimming and J lost 4 bases; unmatched junction nucleotides: 7. The CDR3 totals 13 residues. Germline CDR1 is ENHRY and CDR2 is SYGVKD.

The table lists this clonotype with many counts. This CDR3 is CASSQDLGSYEQYF. In DNA, the CDR3 is TGCGCCAGCAGCCAAGATCTCGGATCCTACGAGCAGTACTTC. The chain employs TRBV4-3 and TRBJ2-7; no clear D. The CDR3 is made up of 14 amino acids. Between the trimmed V and J ends, which lost 0 bases and 1 base, there was a span of 7 bases. Germline V CDR1 and CDR2: LGHNA, YSLEER.

The chain joins TRBV5-1 to TRBJ1-2; 7 bases map to TRBD1. The germline V gene has CDR1 SGHRS and CDR2 YFSETQ. Trimming cost V 0 bases and J 7 bases; bases outside gene matches: 9. The CDR3 sequence is 15 residues long. In DNA form, the CDR3 reads TGCGCCAGCAGCTTGGAGGGAACAGGGGATGCTGGCTACACCTTC. The encoded protein is CASSLEGTGDAGYTF.

This clonotype has just a few counts. The CDR3 spells CSARAVGGRYEQYF. Here the CDR3 DNA reads TGCAGTGCTAGAGCGGTAGGGGGCCGTTACGAGCAGTACTTC. This chain uses TRBV20-1 with TRBJ2-7; 7 nucleotides agree with TRBD1. Germline values: CDR1 DFQATT, CDR2 SNEGSKA (reference sequence). The V gene end was trimmed by 1 base and the J gene end by 4 bases; junction bases not matched to a gene: 7. This CDR3 is 14 amino acids long.

The genes are TRBV7-6 and TRBJ2-5, with TRBD1 matching 10 bases. V shed 3 bases and J 2 bases; nucleotides not matched to a gene: 6. This CDR3 is built from 16 residues. Germline V gives CDR1 SGHVS, CDR2 FNYEAQ. CDR3 sequence (DNA): TGTGCCAGCAGCTTTGACAGGGGGCTTGATCAAGAGACCCAGTACTTC. Translated: CASSFDRGLDQETQYF.

The V gene is TRBV5-1, the J gene TRBJ2-6, with D hard to call. Germline V gene sequence: CDR1 SGHRS, CDR2 YFSETQ. V was trimmed by 0 bases and J by 0 bases, leaving 7 bases between them. CDR3 length: 16 residues. The chain's CDR3 is CASSLEDNSGANVLTF. The CDR3 coding sequence is TGCGCCAGCAGCTTGGAAGACAACTCTGGGGCCAACGTCCTGACTTTC.